This T cell receptor (beta chain) was identified during a study of blood T cell repertoires in COVID-19. At the level of the study: Italy, Spain and the United States were the sources of the convalescent and acute COVID-19 samples. PBMCs, B-cell-depleted T cells, or T cells were the source of the cDNA or gDNA that made up the material.

Unmatched junction bases numbered 5, after V lost 6 bases and J lost 4 bases. Looked up from germline, CDR1 is MNHEY and CDR2 is SVGAGI. The CDR3 spans 13 residues. In the authors' methods: For nucleated cells, counts were estimated from reference gene primer amplification. Sequencing used immunoSEQ multiplex PCR; TCRdb keeps in-frame clones, though not all of them. V and J calls plus clone size are reproduced from that table; the DNA served to infer D and trimming. This sample has roughly 140,000 clones, with less than 90% found just once. Source material: peripheral blood. This chain links TRBV6-5 with TRBJ1-2; 7 bases are shared with TRBD1. The TCR sequence derives from a human donor in a cohort sampled during active COVID-19. The CDR3 reads CASSLQGTYGYTF. The CDR3, as DNA: TGTGCCAGCAGCCTACAGGGGACCTATGGCTACACCTTC.